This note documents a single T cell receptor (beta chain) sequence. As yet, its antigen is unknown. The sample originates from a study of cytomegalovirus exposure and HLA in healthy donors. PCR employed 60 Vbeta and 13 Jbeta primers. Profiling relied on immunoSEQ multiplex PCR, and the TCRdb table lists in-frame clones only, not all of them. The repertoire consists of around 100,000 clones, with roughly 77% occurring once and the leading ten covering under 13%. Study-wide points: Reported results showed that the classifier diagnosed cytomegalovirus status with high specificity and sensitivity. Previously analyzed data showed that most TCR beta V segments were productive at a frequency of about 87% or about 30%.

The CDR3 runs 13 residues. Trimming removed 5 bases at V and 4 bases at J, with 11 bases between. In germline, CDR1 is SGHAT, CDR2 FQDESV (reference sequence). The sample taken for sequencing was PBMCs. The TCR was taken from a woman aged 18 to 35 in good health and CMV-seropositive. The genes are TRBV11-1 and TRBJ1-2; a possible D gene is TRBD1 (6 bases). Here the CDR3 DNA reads TGTGCCAGCAGCCGAGGACAGAGCTATGGCTACACCTTC. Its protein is CASSRGQSYGYTF.